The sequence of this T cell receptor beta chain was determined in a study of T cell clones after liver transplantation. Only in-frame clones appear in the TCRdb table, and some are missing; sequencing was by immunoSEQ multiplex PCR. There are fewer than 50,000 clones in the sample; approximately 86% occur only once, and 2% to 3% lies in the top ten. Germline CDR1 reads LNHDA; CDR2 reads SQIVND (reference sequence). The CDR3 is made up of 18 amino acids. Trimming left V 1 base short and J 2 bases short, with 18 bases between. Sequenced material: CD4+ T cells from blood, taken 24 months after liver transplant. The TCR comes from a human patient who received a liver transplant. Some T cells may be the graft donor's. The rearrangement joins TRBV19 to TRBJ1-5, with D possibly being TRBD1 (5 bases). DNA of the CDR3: TGTGCCAGTAGTATAGGCCACATGGGGCGCGGAGGCAATCAGCCCCAGCATTTT. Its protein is CASSIGHMGRGGNQPQHF.